The 30 T cell receptor beta chains below were found in one sample sequenced in a study of a mutant IDH1 vaccine in newly diagnosed glioma. Here immunoSEQ multiplex PCR was the method, and the copy in TCRdb shows in-frame clones only, minus some. The sample lists approximately 60,000 clones, just under 90% occurring once. Their specific antigens are unknown. Time point defined: week 5, during vaccination. Each dose delivered 300 ug of mutant IDH1 20-mer peptide subcutaneously with imiquimod. The specimen was PBMCs, collected from a glioma patient whose treatment included an IDH1 peptide vaccine. The receptors derive from a woman between 40 and 55 years old with glioma.

The rearrangement uses TRBV30 and TRBJ1-1; the D gene is possibly TRBD1 (5 bases). The CDR3 contains 15 residues. V lost 0 bases to trimming and J lost 4 bases, with 15 bases between them. Per germline, CDR1 GTSNPN and CDR2 SVGIG (reference sequence). CDR3 sequence (DNA): TGTGCCTGGAGTGTACCCCGCAGGGTATCCACTGAAGCTTTCTTT. Its translation: CAWSVPRRVSTEAFF.

The chain has TRBV28 and TRBJ1-4, with D tentatively TRBD1 (5 bases). CDR3 length: 15 amino acids. The germline V gene encodes CDR1 MDHEN and CDR2 SYDVKM. V was trimmed by 3 bases and J by 0 bases, leaving 8 bases between them. CDR3 sequence (DNA): TGTGCCAGCAGTTTGGACACTACAACTAATGAAAAACTGTTTTTT. It specifies CASSLDTTTNEKLFF.

This sequence joins TRBV10-3 and TRBJ1-2, with TRBD1 matching over 10 bases. The J segment lost 6 bases and the V segment lost 7 bases, leaving 14 bases of the junction unmatched. Germline-derived CDR1 and CDR2 are ENHRY and SYGVKD. The CDR3 extends over 16 amino acids. As DNA, the CDR3 is TGTGCCATCAAGGGGATCCGGGACAGGGGTATTCATGGCTACACCTTC. Protein product: CAIKGIRDRGIHGYTF.

The V call is TRBV18, the J call TRBJ2-5; 15 positions agree with TRBD2. The V gene end was trimmed by 6 bases and the J gene end by 4 bases; junction bases not matched to a gene: 3. This CDR3 is 15 amino acids long. Per the germline V gene, CDR1 is KGHSH and CDR2 is LQKENI. The CDR3 here is CASSRTSGRGETQYF. CDR3 nucleotide sequence: TGTGCCAGCTCTCGGACTAGCGGGAGGGGAGAGACCCAGTACTTC.

The J gene is TRBJ2-1, the V gene TRBV19; possible D gene TRBD1, 5 bases. V was shortened by 1 base and J by 8 bases, with 9 bases between the two germline ends. This CDR3 comprises 13 residues. Germline assignment: CDR1 LNHDA and CDR2 SQIVND (reference sequence). This chain's CDR3 is CASSIGGSDEQFF. CDR3 bases: TGTGCCAGTAGTATAGGGGGCAGTGATGAGCAGTTCTTC.

The rearrangement links TRBV7-2 to TRBJ1-2, with D maybe TRBD1 (5 bases). The CDR3 runs 16 residues. Germline CDR1 SGHTA, CDR2 FQGNSA. Trimming removed 5 bases from V and 2 bases from J, with 18 bases in between. In DNA, the CDR3 is TGTGCCAGCAGCCCCGCTTCCCCGGGACTAAACTATGGCTACACCTTC. This translates into CASSPASPGLNYGYTF.

The chain carries TRBV4-3 and TRBJ2-3; 12 bases are a match to TRBD2. Germline V lookup: CDR1 LGHNA, CDR2 YSLEER. CDR3 length: 18 amino acids. J gave up 3 bases and V 3 bases, and 10 bases lay outside the gene matches. The CDR3 nucleotides are TGCGCCAGCAGCCATCGCCTAGCGGGGGGGGAAGGAACAGATACGCAGTATTTT. It translates to CASSHRLAGGEGTDTQYF.

The J gene is TRBJ2-3, the V gene TRBV29-1; no firm D call. In germline, CDR1 is SQVTM, CDR2 ANQGSEA. Trimming cost V 4 bases and J 2 bases, with 13 bases left between them. CDR3 length equals 14 residues. The CDR3 spells CSVVYRLATDTQYF. The CDR3 DNA is TGCAGCGTTGTCTATCGACTTGCCACAGATACGCAGTATTTT.

The chain carries TRBV5-1 and TRBJ2-1; TRBD1 or TRBD2 may be the D gene (5 bases each). V lost 4 bases and J lost 0, with 20 bases in between. This CDR3 contains 18 residues. CDR1 SGHRS and CDR2 YFSETQ come from the germline V gene. CDR3 coding DNA: TGCGCCAGCAGCCCGAGGTTGGGGGTGGGGTTCTCCTACAATGAGCAGTTCTTC. Its translation: CASSPRLGVGFSYNEQFF.

This clone was detected once. The chain is built from TRBV18 and TRBJ2-2; weak D call: TRBD2 (6 bases). CDR3 length: 16 amino acids. The germline V and J ends were trimmed by 6 bases and 5 bases, with 19 bases remaining between them. The germline gives CDR1 KGHSH, CDR2 LQKENI. The chain's CDR3 is CASSPGGERRTGELFF. CDR3 in DNA: TGTGCCAGCTCCCCAGGCGGGGAACGGCGGACCGGGGAGCTGTTTTTT.

DNA for the CDR3: TGTGCCAGCAGCCAAGAGAGGCTTAGGGGGCTGGGGAATTCACCCCTCCACTTT. It encodes CASSQERLRGLGNSPLHF. The chain is built from TRBV4-2 and TRBJ1-6; TRBD1 matches at 7 bases. From germline, CDR1 is LGHNA and CDR2 YNFKEQ. CDR3 length equals 18 residues. V lost 0 bases and J lost 7; bases outside the gene matches: 12.

The rearrangement links TRBV7-8 to TRBJ2-7; possibly TRBD1 for D (6 bases). Trimming pared 3 bases from V and 1 base from J, leaving 16 bases between. CDR1 is SGHVS and CDR2 is FQNEAQ in the germline V gene. The CDR3 consists of 16 residues. For the CDR3, the DNA is TGTGCCAGCAGCTTGCCTACAGGGTTAGGTTCCTACGAGCAGTACTTC. Translation gives CASSLPTGLGSYEQYF.

CDR3 sequence (DNA): TGTGCCAGCAGCTTAGGACAGGGGGACACCGGGGAGCTGTTTTTT. Protein sequence: CASSLGQGDTGELFF. The V gene is TRBV7-9, the J gene TRBJ2-2; 9 bases align to TRBD1. The CDR3 extends over 15 amino acids. With V trimmed by 1 base and J by 3 bases, 0 bases remained unmatched. Germline lookup yields CDR1 SEHNR and CDR2 FQNEAQ (reference sequence).

The chain recombines TRBV5-1 with TRBJ1-1, with 8 bases that match TRBD1. V trimming: 0 bases; J trimming: 0 bases; junction bases outside the gene matches: 7. CDR1 is SGHRS and CDR2 is YFSETQ in the germline V gene. CDR3 size: 17 residues. As DNA, the CDR3 is TGCGCCAGCAGCTTGGGGGGGACAGGCGAAATGAACACTGAAGCTTTCTTT. This encodes CASSLGGTGEMNTEAFF.

The chain employs TRBV4-1 and TRBJ1-5; weak D call: TRBD1 (6 bases). From germline, CDR1 is MGHRA and CDR2 YSYEKL. Between the trimmed V and J ends, which lost 0 bases and 5 bases, there was a span of 11 bases. The CDR3 is 15 amino acids. CDR3 sequence reads: CASSQDMRTDQPQHF. The CDR3 DNA is TGCGCCAGCAGCCAAGATATGCGGACAGATCAGCCCCAGCATTTT.

The rearrangement joins TRBV5-6 to TRBJ1-2, with 9 nucleotides matching TRBD1. CDR3 length equals 14 residues. From germline, CDR1 is SGHDT and CDR2 YYEEEE. After removal of 5 bases from V and 4 bases from J, the junction contained 6 bases not matched to a gene. CDR3: CASSSDRGIYGYTF. CDR3 nucleotide sequence: TGTGCCAGCAGTTCGGACAGGGGTATCTATGGCTACACCTTC.

J is TRBJ2-1 and V is TRBV6-5; 9 nucleotides agree with TRBD1. Germline V gives CDR1 MNHEY, CDR2 SVGAGI. CDR3 length: 16 residues. The trim removed 4 bases at V and 5 bases at J, leaving 9 bases unmatched. CDR3 DNA: TGTGCCAGCAGTTCCCGAGACAGGGGGTTCGACAATGAGCAGTTCTTC. Residues: CASSSRDRGFDNEQFF.

This chain links TRBV27 with TRBJ2-3; maybe TRBD1 (6 bases). CDR1 is MNHEY and CDR2 is SMNVEV in the germline V gene (reference sequence). Trimming left V 2 bases short and J 3 bases short, with 15 bases between. The CDR3 covers 16 residues. The CDR3 protein is CASSLQGYLSTDTQYF. The CDR3 region has the DNA TGTGCCAGCAGTTTACAGGGGTACCTCTCAACAGATACGCAGTATTTT.

The gene calls are TRBV7-8 and TRBJ2-7; no clear D gene. V gave up 3 bases and J gave up 3 bases, with 6 bases separating them. Germline values: CDR1 SGHVS, CDR2 FQNEAQ. CDR3 length: 12 residues. The CDR3: CASSLVSYEQYF. DNA for the CDR3: TGTGCCAGCAGCTTGGTTAGCTACGAGCAGTACTTC.

This rearrangement joins TRBV5-1 to TRBJ1-1; D possibly corresponds to TRBD1 (5 bases). Trimming removed 0 bases from V and 13 bases from J, with 16 bases in between. This CDR3 contains 13 residues. Looked up from germline, CDR1 is SGHRS and CDR2 is YFSETQ. The CDR3, as DNA: TGCGCCAGCAGCTTGGAGGTGCAGGGCTTGGGTTTCTTT. Amino acid sequence: CASSLEVQGLGFF. The full variable domain, rest sourced from reference TRBV5-1 and TRBJ1-1, is KAGVTQTPRYLIKTRGQQVTLSCSPISGHRSVSWYQQTPGQGLQFLFEYFSETQRNKGNFPGRFSGRQFSNSRSEMNVSTLELGDSALYLCASSLEVQGLGFFGQGTRLTVV.

This clone was recorded once. The chain combines TRBV6-5 with TRBJ2-7; D gene ambiguous. With 5 bases removed from V and 6 bases from J, the gap between germline ends came to 17 bases. The length of the CDR3 is 14 residues. Germline V lookup: CDR1 MNHEY, CDR2 SVGAGI. The CDR3 loop reads CASSPPWALGEQYF. In nucleotides, the CDR3 is TGTGCCAGCAGTCCGCCGTGGGCACTGGGCGAGCAGTACTTC.

The rearrangement joins TRBV10-3 to TRBJ1-2; 7 nucleotides line up with TRBD1. CDR1 is ENHRY, CDR2 SYGVKD, per germline. The CDR3 sequence is 15 residues long. V was clipped by 9 bases and J by 8 bases; unmatched bases: 18. This CDR3 is CAIGQAVYSEDGYTF. The DNA of the CDR3 is TGTGCCATTGGACAGGCGGTATACTCGGAGGACGGCTACACCTTC.

This chain joins TRBV4-1 and TRBJ2-7; D might be TRBD2 (6 bases). With 0 bases removed from V and 3 bases from J, the gap between germline ends came to 9 bases. The germline V gene has CDR1 MGHRA and CDR2 YSYEKL. The CDR3 totals 14 residues. The CDR3 spells CASSQEGGVYEQYF. The DNA of the CDR3 is TGCGCCAGCAGCCAAGAGGGGGGAGTCTACGAGCAGTACTTC.

This chain connects TRBV14 to TRBJ2-7; 7 bases are a match to TRBD1. J gave up 5 bases and V 0 bases, and 4 bases lay outside the gene matches. The CDR3 extends over 14 amino acids. Germline V CDR1 and CDR2: SGHDN, FVKESK. This chain's CDR3 is CASSQDYRGNEQYF. The DNA of the CDR3 is TGTGCCAGCAGCCAAGATTACAGGGGCAACGAGCAGTACTTC.

The chain carries TRBV29-1 and TRBJ1-1; D gene ambiguous. V lost 3 bases and J 3 bases, leaving 8 bases between the germline ends. The CDR3 spans 12 residues. Germline lookup yields CDR1 SQVTM and CDR2 ANQGSEA. Written as DNA, the CDR3 is TGCAGCGTTGATTTGCTGCACACTGAAGCTTTCTTT. The encoded protein is CSVDLLHTEAFF.

CDR3 loop: CASSYDRGGHEQYF. CDR3 DNA: TGTGCCAGCAGTTACGACAGGGGGGGACACGAGCAGTACTTC. The chain carries TRBV6-5 and TRBJ2-7; 9 bases line up with TRBD1. V dropped 2 bases and J dropped 5; count of bases not matched to a gene: 4. CDR3 length: 14 amino acids. Germline-derived CDR1 and CDR2 are MNHEY and SVGAGI.

The chain has TRBV13 and TRBJ2-1; TRBD2 matches 7 bases. After removal of 5 bases from V and 6 bases from J, the junction contained 16 bases not matched to a gene. The CDR3 consists of 17 residues. The germline V gene has CDR1 PRHDT and CDR2 FYEKMQ (reference sequence). In nucleotides, the CDR3 is TGTGCCAGCAGCCTCCTCGGGCTAGCGGATACGTCCAATGAGCAGTTCTTC. Amino acid sequence: CASSLLGLADTSNEQFF.

This sequence joins TRBV7-2 and TRBJ2-5; 11 bases fit TRBD2. The CDR3 is made up of 16 amino acids. After removal of 3 bases from V and 2 bases from J, the junction contained 5 bases not matched to a gene. Per germline, CDR1 SGHTA and CDR2 FQGNSA. The CDR3 loop reads CASSLGLAVKQETQYF. The DNA of the CDR3 is TGTGCCAGCAGCTTGGGACTAGCGGTGAAACAAGAGACCCAGTACTTC.

The rearrangement links TRBV4-2 to TRBJ1-2; tentative D call: TRBD1 (5 bases). Trimming left V 3 bases short and J 3 bases short, with 14 bases between. The CDR3 extends over 15 amino acids. CDR1 is LGHNA, CDR2 YNFKEQ, per germline. The CDR3 nucleotides read TGTGCCAGCAGCCAGGCAGGGAGGTACGACTATGGCTACACCTTC. Amino acids: CASSQAGRYDYGYTF.

The J gene is TRBJ1-1, the V gene TRBV5-1, with D hard to call. Germline values: CDR1 SGHRS, CDR2 YFSETQ. This CDR3 comprises 13 residues. The V gene lost 0 bases and the J gene lost 8 bases, with 11 bases spanning the gap. CDR3: CASSLGASREAFF. The CDR3, as DNA: TGCGCCAGCAGCTTGGGAGCGAGCAGAGAAGCTTTCTTT.